This record covers a single T cell receptor beta chain. What it binds is not known. This table comes from immunoSEQ multiplex PCR, and its TCRdb copy is limited to in-frame clones, with some not included. The sample includes under 350,000 clones, 80% to 90% seen only once; the top ten take around 15%. The sample belongs to a study of shared clonotypes between healthy human individuals. Findings and caveats of the study: Compared with memory subsets, naive subsets generally had larger estimated richness.

CDR3 length: 16 residues. Germline lookup yields CDR1 MNHEY and CDR2 SVGAGI. V was clipped by 2 bases and J by 5 bases, with 18 bases between them. Sequenced sample: memory CD8+ T cells sorted from blood. As for subset: CD45RO+ cells pooled with CCR7-negative TemRA cells. The V call is TRBV6-5, the J call TRBJ1-1; D gene uncertain. This TCR came from a man between 18 and 29 years old in good health. The CDR3: CASSYSPLTDRTEAFF. DNA of the CDR3: TGTGCCAGCAGTTACAGCCCCTTGACGGATAGGACTGAAGCTTTCTTT.